Below are 31 T cell receptor beta chains sequenced from a single sample in a study of CD8 T cells in Susac syndrome. Reverse transcription of roughly 0.45 to 1 ug RNA used random hexamers. MiXCR was run by TCRdb on the immunoSEQ multiplex PCR reads, yielding one entry per CDR3 protein. The sample records about 130,000 distinct CDR3 sequences, around 94% being singletons. Sequenced sample: CD4+ T cells from PBMCs. These receptors were taken from a human donor with multiple sclerosis.

This chain connects TRBV20-1 to TRBJ2-7; 8 nucleotides match TRBD1. Germline CDR1 DFQATT, CDR2 SNEGSKA (reference sequence). This CDR3 has 14 amino acids. Losses at the gene ends were 5 bases for V and 3 bases for J; bases not matched to a gene: 9. The CDR3 loop reads CSAGSGQGDYEQYF. As DNA, the CDR3 is TGCAGTGCTGGATCAGGACAGGGCGACTACGAGCAGTACTTC.

J is TRBJ1-1 and V is TRBV7-9; D gene unclear. V was clipped by 6 bases and J by 1 base, with 9 bases between them. The germline V gene encodes CDR1 SEHNR and CDR2 FQNEAQ (reference sequence). The CDR3 length is 13 residues. The CDR3 spells CASRVITNTEAFF. In DNA form, the CDR3 reads TGTGCCAGCAGGGTAATTACGAACACTGAAGCTTTCTTT.

This chain joins TRBV7-9 and TRBJ2-5; D might be TRBD2 (5 bases). V lost 5 bases, J lost 4 bases, and 14 bases lay in between. Germline V gene sequence: CDR1 SEHNR, CDR2 FQNEAQ (reference sequence). The CDR3 runs 14 residues. CDR3 in DNA: TGTGCCAGCAGCGCTAACCGGGCGGGAGAGACCCAGTACTTC. Its translation is CASSANRAGETQYF.

Written as DNA, the CDR3 is TGCAGTGCTCGAGGGGGACAGGGGGTTCAAGAGACCCAGTACTTC. This codes for CSARGGQGVQETQYF. The V gene is TRBV20-1, the J gene TRBJ2-5; TRBD1 aligns across 11 bases. This CDR3 contains 15 residues. Germline CDR1 and CDR2: DFQATT and SNEGSKA (reference sequence). Unmatched junction bases numbered 7, after V lost 5 bases and J lost 2 bases.

V and J are TRBV25-1 and TRBJ2-4; no firm D call. Trimming took 4 bases from V and 8 from J, leaving 12 bases between them. In germline, CDR1 is MGHDK, CDR2 SYGVNS. This CDR3 comprises 13 residues. CDR3 sequence: CASSAMYRDIQYF. The CDR3 DNA reads as TGTGCCAGCAGTGCTATGTACAGAGACATTCAGTACTTC. The variable domain in full, completed from reference TRBV25-1 and TRBJ2-4, reads EADIYQTPRYLVIGTGKKITLECSQTMGHDKMYWYQQDPGMELHLIHYSYGVNSTEKGDLSSESTVSRIRTEHFPLTLESARPSHTSQYLCASSAMYRDIQYFGAGTRLSVL.

The chain employs TRBV6-5 and TRBJ1-6, with D hard to call. Germline V CDR1 and CDR2: MNHEY, SVGAGI. This CDR3 region has 14 residues. Trimming removed 8 bases at V and 0 bases at J, with 8 bases between. CDR3 protein: CASSPSSYNSPLHF. The CDR3 coding sequence is TGTGCCAGCTCTCCCAGCTCCTATAATTCACCCCTCCACTTT.

This chain joins TRBV6-1 and TRBJ2-7; D ambiguous. In germline, CDR1 is MNHNS, CDR2 SASEGT. CDR3 length: 12 residues. V lost 6 bases and J lost 5, with 11 bases in between. The CDR3 nucleotides are TGTGCCAGCAGGAAATCGATCGACGAGCAGTACTTC. Translating gives CASRKSIDEQYF.

The chain combines TRBV6-5 with TRBJ1-1; TRBD1 might be the D (5 bases). This CDR3 contains 15 residues. CDR1 and CDR2 from the germline V gene are MNHEY and SVGAGI. V lost 6 bases, J lost 3 bases, and 17 bases lay in between. For the CDR3, the DNA is TGTGCCAGCAGGTCCCTCGCGGGAGGGGACACTGAAGCTTTCTTT. Protein sequence: CASRSLAGGDTEAFF.

The rearrangement uses TRBV15 and TRBJ2-2, with TRBD2 matching 13 bases. Looked up from germline, CDR1 is LNHNV and CDR2 is YYDKDF (reference sequence). The CDR3 has 17 residues. The junction had 4 bases not matched to a gene; V was cut back by 4 bases and J by 2 bases. The CDR3 loop is CATSILAGGPNTGELFF. CDR3 nucleotides: TGTGCCACCAGCATACTAGCGGGAGGGCCTAACACCGGGGAGCTGTTTTTT.

This chain links TRBV7-9 with TRBJ1-1, with D maybe TRBD1 (6 bases). The length of the CDR3 is 14 residues. CDR1 and CDR2 from the germline V gene are SEHNR and FQNEAQ (reference sequence). Trimming took off 8 bases at V and 1 base at J, with 14 bases between the two ends. CDR3 bases: TGTGCCAGCCTAAGCTTGACAGGGAACACTGAAGCTTTCTTT. Protein product: CASLSLTGNTEAFF.

V usage is TRBV5-1 and J usage is TRBJ1-5; D is unclear. Between the trimmed V and J ends, which lost 0 bases and 1 base, there was a span of 8 bases. This CDR3 comprises 15 residues. Germline V lookup: CDR1 SGHRS, CDR2 YFSETQ. DNA of the CDR3: TGCGCCAGCAGCTTGGGACCGCGGAGCAATCAGCCCCAGCATTTT. Translation gives CASSLGPRSNQPQHF.

The chain combines TRBV5-1 with TRBJ2-3, with TRBD1 matching 8 bases. The CDR3 runs to 16 residues. CDR1 and CDR2 (germline): SGHRS, YFSETQ. Unmatched junction bases numbered 10, after V lost 4 bases and J lost 3 bases. The CDR3 bases are TGCGCCAGCAGCCTGAGAGGACAGGGATCAACAGATACGCAGTATTTT. Translation gives CASSLRGQGSTDTQYF.

The V and J genes are TRBV20-1 and TRBJ2-3; 8 positions match TRBD1. The J segment lost 3 bases and the V segment lost 2 bases, leaving 7 bases of the junction unmatched. This CDR3 is built from 15 residues. Germline CDR1 reads DFQATT; CDR2 reads SNEGSKA (reference sequence). The CDR3: CSARSPGQVTDTQYF. CDR3 sequence (DNA): TGCAGTGCTAGATCCCCGGGACAGGTAACAGATACGCAGTATTTT.

DNA for the CDR3: TGCGCCAGCAGCGGCGGACGGGCCCTCGGGGAGACCCAGTACTTC. The encoded protein is CASSGGRALGETQYF. This rearrangement joins TRBV5-1 to TRBJ2-5; D is undetermined. The CDR3 length is 15 residues. Germline V gives CDR1 SGHRS, CDR2 YFSETQ. V was pared by 4 bases and J by 5 bases, with 18 bases between.

The genes are TRBV2 and TRBJ1-1; D is unclear. The CDR3 is 14 residues long. The germline CDR1 and CDR2 sequences are SNHLY and FYNNEI. Trimming shortened V by 4 bases and J by 3 bases, and 12 bases separated the two germline ends. In DNA, the CDR3 is TGTGCCAGCAGTGGGTGTGGAGTCGACACTGAAGCTTTCTTT. Its protein is CASSGCGVDTEAFF.

The chain recombines TRBV30 with TRBJ1-1; D remains unclear. The CDR3 is 13 residues long. V was trimmed by 5 bases and J by 3 bases, leaving 13 bases between them. Germline V gene data show CDR1 as GTSNPN and CDR2 as SVGIG (reference sequence). The CDR3 sequence: CAWLIDAHTEAFF. The CDR3 coding sequence is TGTGCCTGGCTTATTGACGCCCACACTGAAGCTTTCTTT.

This rearrangement joins TRBV5-4 to TRBJ1-4; 11 nucleotides align to TRBD1. CDR1 and CDR2 from the germline V gene are SGHNT and YYREEE (reference sequence). V shed 5 bases and J 5 bases; nucleotides not matched to a gene: 5. This CDR3 has 15 amino acids. The CDR3 DNA follows: TGTGCCAGCAGTGTAGGGACAGGGGGGAATGAAAAACTGTTTTTT. This codes for CASSVGTGGNEKLFF.

CDR3 coding DNA: TGTGCCAGCAGCTACCGGGACAGGGATGTTGGCTACACCTTC. Amino acid sequence: CASSYRDRDVGYTF. The V call is TRBV12-3 or TRBV12-4, the J call TRBJ1-2; 9 bases agree with TRBD1. The CDR3 spans 14 residues. The V segment lost 6 bases and the J segment 7 bases; nucleotides outside the gene matches: 9.

This chain links TRBV19 with TRBJ2-1; 10 nucleotides line up with TRBD1. The length of the CDR3 is 16 residues. Germline CDR1 is LNHDA and CDR2 is SQIVND (reference sequence). J gave up 4 bases and V 7 bases, and 10 bases lay outside the gene matches. The CDR3 reads CASTRFGTGVYNEQFF. CDR3 sequence (DNA): TGTGCCAGTACCCGATTCGGGACAGGGGTTTACAATGAGCAGTTCTTC.

For the CDR3, the DNA is TGTGCCAGCAGTGAGCGGCGCGAGGTCTATGGCTACACCTTC. It translates to CASSERREVYGYTF. This rearrangement joins TRBV6-1 to TRBJ1-2; D call uncertain. CDR1 and CDR2 (germline): MNHNS, SASEGT. The CDR3 spans 14 residues. V lost 3 bases, J lost 4 bases, and 12 bases lay in between.

This sequence joins TRBV7-2 and TRBJ2-5, with 9 bases that match TRBD1. The ends lost 2 bases at V and 4 bases at J; junction bases unmatched: 2. CDR3 length: 14 residues. CDR1 is SGHTA and CDR2 is FQGNSA in the germline V gene. The CDR3 region is CASSLTGGIETQYF. As DNA, the CDR3 is TGTGCCAGCAGCTTAACAGGGGGCATAGAGACCCAGTACTTC.

The V and J genes are TRBV2 and TRBJ2-2; D tentatively fits TRBD1 or TRBD2 (7 bases each). The germline V gene encodes CDR1 SNHLY and CDR2 FYNNEI. Trimming took 2 bases from V and 5 from J, leaving 9 bases between them. The CDR3 extends over 14 amino acids. The DNA for the CDR3 is TGTGCCAGCAGTGAACAGGGGGGGACCGGGGAGCTGTTTTTT. As protein: CASSEQGGTGELFF.

The chain joins TRBV28 to TRBJ1-3; D is undetermined. Germline CDR1 reads MDHEN; CDR2 reads SYDVKM. The CDR3 has 16 residues. V was shortened by 5 bases and J by 2 bases, with 16 bases between the two germline ends. The CDR3 DNA sequence: TGTGCCAGCAGTCTCCCTGGGGTCGGACCTGGAAACACCATATATTTT. This sequence encodes CASSLPGVGPGNTIYF.

This sequence joins TRBV5-1 and TRBJ2-3; D perhaps matches TRBD1 (5 bases). Trimming cost V 1 base and J 1 base, with 10 bases left between them. The CDR3 sequence is 15 residues long. CDR1 and CDR2 from the germline V gene are SGHRS and YFSETQ. Here the CDR3 DNA reads TGCGCCAGCAGCTTGATGGGGCCCGGCACAGATACGCAGTATTTT. Its translation: CASSLMGPGTDTQYF.

The genes are TRBV7-2 and TRBJ2-3, with TRBD2 matching over 11 bases. There are 19 residues in the CDR3. Germline V CDR1 and CDR2: SGHTA, FQGNSA. V dropped 1 base and J dropped 1; count of bases not matched to a gene: 10. The CDR3 DNA reads as TGTGCCAGCAGCTTAGGGCCCACTAGCGGGGGTCTCCGCACAGATACGCAGTATTTT. This codes for CASSLGPTSGGLRTDTQYF.

The chain employs TRBV24-1 and TRBJ2-2; D might be TRBD1 or TRBD2, each matching 5 bases. This CDR3 has 13 amino acids. V was trimmed by 12 bases and J by 4 bases, leaving 14 bases between them. CDR1 is KGHDR and CDR2 is SFDVKD in the germline V gene. The CDR3 nucleotides read TGTGCCGCGGGTAGAGGGGCCACCGGGGAGCTGTTTTTT. Protein: CAAGRGATGELFF.

The chain employs TRBV10-3 and TRBJ1-2; D call uncertain. The CDR3 totals 13 residues. V was cut by 2 bases and J by 7 bases, with 11 bases left in between. Germline values: CDR1 ENHRY, CDR2 SYGVKD. The CDR3 protein is CAISEGMTGGYTF. CDR3 nucleotide sequence: TGTGCCATCAGTGAGGGGATGACGGGTGGCTACACCTTC.

The gene calls are TRBV25-1 and TRBJ1-1; 7 bases fit TRBD1. CDR3 length: 14 residues. Germline assignment: CDR1 MGHDK and CDR2 SYGVNS. With 3 bases clipped from V and 4 bases from J, the junction kept 5 bases outside the gene matches. This chain's CDR3 is CASSESGGSTEAFF. CDR3 DNA: TGTGCCAGCAGTGAGTCAGGGGGGTCCACTGAAGCTTTCTTT.

The chain uses TRBV6-5 and TRBJ2-3, with a tentative D call TRBD2 (6 bases). Germline-derived CDR1 and CDR2 are MNHEY and SVGAGI. Deletions cut 10 bases from V and 8 bases from J, with 19 bases between. The CDR3 contains 13 residues. The CDR3 spells CATFGGAESTQYF. The CDR3 DNA reads as TGTGCCACCTTCGGGGGAGCGGAATCTACGCAGTATTTT.

This clonotype was seen once. V and J are TRBV3-1 and TRBJ1-5; perhaps TRBD1 as D (6 bases). This CDR3 has 17 amino acids. The V end lost 3 bases, the J end lost 2 bases, and 17 bases lay between the germline ends. Germline loops: CDR1 LGHDT, CDR2 YNNKEL (reference sequence). The CDR3 nucleotides read TGTGCCAGCAGCCAGGGACACTCTACCGGGGGCAATCAGCCCCAGCATTTT. The encoded protein is CASSQGHSTGGNQPQHF.

This chain joins TRBV6-5 and TRBJ2-5, with D maybe TRBD1 (5 bases). There are 15 residues in the CDR3. Trimming took 6 bases from V and 5 from J, leaving 19 bases between them. CDR1 and CDR2 from the germline V gene are MNHEY and SVGAGI. CDR3 loop: CASSLVRQSRETQYF. The CDR3 bases are TGTGCCAGCAGCCTCGTCCGACAGTCCCGGGAGACCCAGTACTTC.